The clone carrying this TCR beta chain was detected many times. Its antigen remains unidentified. The CDR3 has 15 residues. Trimming took 3 bases from V and 2 from J, leaving 15 bases between them. Germline assignment: CDR1 SQVTM and CDR2 ANQGSEA. This entry comes from a study of blood T cells in healthy people across ages. Study-wide findings and caveats: As age increased, TCR beta diversity per million T cells fell in a roughly linear fashion.

Through a sample-barcoded 5' primer and a J-beta primer mix, a second PCR was run for roughly 7 to 11 cycles. Each CDR3 protein gets one entry after TCRdb re-called the 5' RACE reads with MiXCR. Of more than 1.4 million distinct CDR3 sequences listed, around two fifths were seen once; the top ten hold approximately 7.9%. The rearrangement uses TRBV29-1 and TRBJ2-3; D is tentatively TRBD1 or TRBD2 (5 bases each). The clonotype comes from a woman between 18 and 29 years old in good health. Sequences were obtained from blood. Written as DNA, the CDR3 is TGCAGCGTTGAGTCGGGACCCATAACCACAGATACGCAGTATTTT. Amino acid sequence: CSVESGPITTDTQYF.